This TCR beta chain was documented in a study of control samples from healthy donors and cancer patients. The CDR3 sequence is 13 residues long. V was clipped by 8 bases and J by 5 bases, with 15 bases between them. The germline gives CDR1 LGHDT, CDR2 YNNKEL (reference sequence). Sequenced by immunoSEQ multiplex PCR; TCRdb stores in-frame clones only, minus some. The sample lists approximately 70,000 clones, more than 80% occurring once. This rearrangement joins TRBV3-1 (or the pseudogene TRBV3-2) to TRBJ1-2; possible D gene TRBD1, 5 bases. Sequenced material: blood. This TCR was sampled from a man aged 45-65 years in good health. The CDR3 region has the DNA TGTGCCAGCGGTGGGACCCTCTTATATGGCTACACCTTC. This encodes CASGGTLLYGYTF.